This TCR beta chain was captured by sequencing in a study of a mutant IDH1 vaccine in newly diagnosed glioma. Study details: Sex among treated patients split about 60% male, around 40% female; mean age was approximately 40 years. Before enrollment, patients got radiotherapy alone, temozolomide alone, or mostly the combination.

Whole-study results and caveats: Immune responses induced by the vaccine were seen in roughly 93% of patients, spanning multiple MHC alleles.

Sequencing used immunoSEQ multiplex PCR; TCRdb keeps in-frame clones, though not all of them. The sample has approximately 30,000 clones, roughly four fifths seen once. Time point given: week 23, last vaccination. The vaccine gave 300 ug of a 20-mer mutant IDH1 peptide subcutaneously per dose. The donors' diagnosis was new WHO grade 3 or 4 astrocytoma that was IDH1-mutant and ATRX-lost. This clone was seen more than once but under ten times. Its antigen is unidentified. The CDR3 has 16 amino acids. The germline gives CDR1 SGHRS, CDR2 YFSETQ. Germline trimming cut 0 bases from V and 7 bases from J; bases unmatched to any gene: 10.

The chain combines TRBV5-1 with TRBJ1-5; 7 bases fit TRBD1. The sample in question was PBMCs, obtained from a glioma patient whose treatment included an IDH1 peptide vaccine. The clonotype was recovered from a woman younger than 45 with glioma. CDR3 DNA sequence: TGCGCCAGCAGCTTGGGGTCGACAGGGTCAGGGCAGCCCCAGCATTTT. Protein sequence: CASSLGSTGSGQPQHF.